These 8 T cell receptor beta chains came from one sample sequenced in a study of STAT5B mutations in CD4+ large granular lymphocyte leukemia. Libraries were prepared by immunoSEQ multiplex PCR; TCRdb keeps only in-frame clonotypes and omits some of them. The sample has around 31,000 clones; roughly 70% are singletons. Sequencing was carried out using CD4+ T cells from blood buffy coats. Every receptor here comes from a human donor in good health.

The DNA for the CDR3 is TGTGCCAGCAGCAACCCGAGAAGCCTAAGCCCTACAGGGGGCGCGGGTCTTGAGACCCAGTACTTC. It translates to CASSNPRSLSPTGGAGLETQYF. This chain joins TRBV21-1 and TRBJ2-5; TRBD1, the table's D call, lacks a check against the DNA. TRBV21-1 is recorded as a pseudogene. This CDR3 is 22 amino acids long.

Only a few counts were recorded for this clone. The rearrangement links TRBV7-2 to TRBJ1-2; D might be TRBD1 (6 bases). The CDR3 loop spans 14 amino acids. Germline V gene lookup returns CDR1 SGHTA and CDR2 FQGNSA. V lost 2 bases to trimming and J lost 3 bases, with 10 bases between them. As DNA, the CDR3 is TGTGCCAGCAGCTTACAGGGGAATGACTATGGCTACACCTTC. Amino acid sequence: CASSLQGNDYGYTF. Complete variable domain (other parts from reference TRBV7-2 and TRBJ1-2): GAGVSQSPSNKVTEKGKDVELRCDPISGHTALYWYRQSLGQGLEFLIYFQGNSAPDKSGLPSDRFSAERTGGSVSTLTIQRTQQEDSAVYLCASSLQGNDYGYTFGSGTRLTVV.

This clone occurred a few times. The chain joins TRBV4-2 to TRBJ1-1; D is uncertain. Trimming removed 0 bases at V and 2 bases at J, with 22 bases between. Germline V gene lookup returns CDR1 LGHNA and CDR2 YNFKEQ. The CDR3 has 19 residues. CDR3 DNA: TGTGCCAGCAGCCAAGAATGGTTGTCACAGAGCATTGCTAACACTGAAGCTTTCTTT. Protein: CASSQEWLSQSIANTEAFF.

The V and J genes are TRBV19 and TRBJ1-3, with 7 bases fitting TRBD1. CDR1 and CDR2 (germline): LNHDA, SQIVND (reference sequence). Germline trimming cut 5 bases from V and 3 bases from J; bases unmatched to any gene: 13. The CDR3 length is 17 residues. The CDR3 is CASSRQGDLRLGNTIYF. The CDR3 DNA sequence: TGTGCCAGTAGTCGACAGGGAGACCTGAGGCTTGGAAACACCATATATTTT.

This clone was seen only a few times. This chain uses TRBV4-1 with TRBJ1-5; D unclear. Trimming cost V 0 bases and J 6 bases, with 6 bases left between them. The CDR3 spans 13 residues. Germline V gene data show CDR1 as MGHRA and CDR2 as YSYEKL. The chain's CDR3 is CASSQEPRQPQHF. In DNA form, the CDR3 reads TGCGCCAGCAGCCAAGAACCTCGTCAGCCCCAGCATTTT.

For the CDR3, the DNA is TGTGCCAGTAGTATAGGGACAGGGTATAGCAATCAGCCCCAGCATTTT. It translates to CASSIGTGYSNQPQHF. This chain uses TRBV19 with TRBJ1-5, with TRBD1 matching 8 bases. The CDR3 length is 16 residues. Germline-derived CDR1 and CDR2 are LNHDA and SQIVND (reference sequence). The V and J ends lost 1 base and 0 bases, in that order; junction bases with no gene match: 2.

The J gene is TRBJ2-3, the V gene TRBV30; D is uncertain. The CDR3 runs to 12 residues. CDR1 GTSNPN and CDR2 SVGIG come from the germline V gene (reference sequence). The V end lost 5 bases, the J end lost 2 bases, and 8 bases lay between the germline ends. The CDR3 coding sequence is TGTGCCTGGGCGGCTAACACAGATACGCAGTATTTT. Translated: CAWAANTDTQYF.

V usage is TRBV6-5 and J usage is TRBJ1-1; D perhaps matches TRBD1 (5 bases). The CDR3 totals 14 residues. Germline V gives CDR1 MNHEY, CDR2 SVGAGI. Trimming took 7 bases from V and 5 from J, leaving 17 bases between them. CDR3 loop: CASNQVGAGTEAFF. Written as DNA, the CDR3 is TGTGCCAGCAACCAGGTCGGGGCCGGGACTGAAGCTTTCTTT.